Shown below are 8 T cell receptor beta chains from a single sample sequenced in a study of cytomegalovirus exposure and HLA in healthy donors. Both 60 Vbeta primers and 13 Jbeta primers went into the PCR. The table came from immunoSEQ multiplex PCR; TCRdb's copy has only in-frame clones and leaves some out. The sample lists some 190,000 clones, more than 60% occurring once. The sequencing sample was made of PBMCs. All receptors come from a man between 18 and 29 years old in good health and CMV-seronegative.

The chain has TRBV7-2 and TRBJ2-1; 14 bases line up with TRBD2. The CDR3 consists of 17 residues. Germline V gives CDR1 SGHTA, CDR2 FQGNSA. V gave up 4 bases and J gave up 6 bases; unmatched junction bases: 8. CDR3 region: CASSSQVGLAGVNEQFF. CDR3 coding DNA: TGTGCCAGCAGCTCCCAGGTGGGACTAGCGGGAGTCAATGAGCAGTTCTTC.

The chain carries TRBV19 and TRBJ1-3; the D gene is possibly TRBD1 (5 bases). Trimming took 5 bases from V and 0 from J, leaving 11 bases between them. CDR3 length: 15 amino acids. Germline CDR1 reads LNHDA; CDR2 reads SQIVND (reference sequence). As DNA, the CDR3 is TGTGCCAGTAGTGGGACTTATCCCTCTGGAAACACCATATATTTT. Its translation is CASSGTYPSGNTIYF.

This sequence joins TRBV6-6 and TRBJ2-1, with a tentative D call TRBD1 (7 bases). Per germline, CDR1 MNHNY and CDR2 SVGAGI (reference sequence). The CDR3 runs 15 residues. Trimming removed 5 bases from V and 5 bases from J, with 16 bases in between. CDR3 sequence reads: CASSAEGAGNNEQFF. The CDR3, as DNA: TGTGCCAGCAGTGCCGAGGGGGCGGGGAACAATGAGCAGTTCTTC.

This chain links TRBV9 with TRBJ2-2, with TRBD1 matching over 11 bases. CDR3 size: 16 residues. Trimming cost V 0 bases and J 4 bases; bases outside gene matches: 2. CDR1 and CDR2 from the germline V gene are SGDLS and YYNGEE. CDR3 bases: TGTGCCAGCAGCGTAGTGGGGACAGGGGGCACCGGGGAGCTGTTTTTT. Translated: CASSVVGTGGTGELFF.

There are a few counts of this clone. V is TRBV18 and J is TRBJ2-5; a weak D match, TRBD2 (5 bases). Trimming took off 1 base at V and 5 bases at J, with 14 bases between the two ends. The CDR3 spans 15 residues. Germline V gene sequence: CDR1 KGHSH, CDR2 LQKENI. The CDR3 loop reads CASSPLAREGETQYF. CDR3 nucleotides: TGTGCCAGCTCACCACTCGCCCGGGAAGGGGAGACCCAGTACTTC.

The CDR3 sequence: CASSPGGFSGGNSYEQYF. The CDR3 nucleotides read TGTGCCAGCTCACCTGGAGGCTTTAGCGGGGGGAATTCCTACGAGCAGTACTTC. This chain uses TRBV18 with TRBJ2-7; 10 bases match TRBD2. The germline gives CDR1 KGHSH, CDR2 LQKENI. V shed 3 bases and J 1 base; nucleotides not matched to a gene: 12. The CDR3 extends over 18 amino acids.

The chain recombines TRBV6-1 with TRBJ2-7; D is uncertain. Germline CDR1 MNHNS, CDR2 SASEGT. The CDR3 runs to 13 residues. V was clipped by 6 bases and J by 0 bases, with 9 bases between them. The CDR3 protein is CASSFESSYEQYF. CDR3 DNA sequence: TGTGCCAGCAGCTTCGAGAGCTCCTACGAGCAGTACTTC.

The chain joins TRBV6-5 to TRBJ1-1, with D tentatively TRBD1 (6 bases). Germline lookup yields CDR1 MNHEY and CDR2 SVGAGI. The CDR3 consists of 16 residues. Deletions cut 0 bases from V and 0 bases from J, with 11 bases between. CDR3 in DNA: TGTGCCAGCAGTTACTCCAAACGGACAGTGAACACTGAAGCTTTCTTT. Amino acid sequence: CASSYSKRTVNTEAFF.